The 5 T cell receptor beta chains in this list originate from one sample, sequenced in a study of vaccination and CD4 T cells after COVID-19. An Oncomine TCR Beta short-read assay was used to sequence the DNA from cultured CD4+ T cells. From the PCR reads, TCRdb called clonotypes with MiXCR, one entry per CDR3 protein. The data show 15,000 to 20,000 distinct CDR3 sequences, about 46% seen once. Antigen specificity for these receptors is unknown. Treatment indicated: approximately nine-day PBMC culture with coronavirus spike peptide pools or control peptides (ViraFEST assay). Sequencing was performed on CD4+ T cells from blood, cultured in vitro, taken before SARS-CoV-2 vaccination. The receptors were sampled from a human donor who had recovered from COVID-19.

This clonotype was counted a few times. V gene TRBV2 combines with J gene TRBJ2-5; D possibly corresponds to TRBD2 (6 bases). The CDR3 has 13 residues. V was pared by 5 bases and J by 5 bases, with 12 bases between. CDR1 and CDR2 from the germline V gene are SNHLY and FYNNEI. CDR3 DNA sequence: TGTGCCAGCAGTACTAGAGGGAGGGAGACCCAGTACTTC. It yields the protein CASSTRGRETQYF. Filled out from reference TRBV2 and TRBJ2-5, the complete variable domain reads EPEVTQTPSHQVTQMGQEVILRCVPISNHLYFYWYRQILGQKVEFLVSFYNNEISEKSEIFDDQFSVERPDGSNFTLKIRSTKLEDSAMYFCASSTRGRETQYFGPGTRLLVL.

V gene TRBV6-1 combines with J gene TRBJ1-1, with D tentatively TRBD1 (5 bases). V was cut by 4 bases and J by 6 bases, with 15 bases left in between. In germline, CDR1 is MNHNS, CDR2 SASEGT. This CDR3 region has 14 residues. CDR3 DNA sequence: TGTGCCAGCAGTGCAGGGACGGACTTTTCTGAAGCTTTCTTT. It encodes CASSAGTDFSEAFF.

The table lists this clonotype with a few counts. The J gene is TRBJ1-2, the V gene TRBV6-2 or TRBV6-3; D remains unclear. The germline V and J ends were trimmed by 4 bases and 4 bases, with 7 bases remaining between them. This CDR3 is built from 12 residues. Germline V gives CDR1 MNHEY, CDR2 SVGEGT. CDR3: CASSSQSYGYTF. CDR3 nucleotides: TGTGCCAGCAGTTCGCAGAGCTATGGCTACACCTTC.

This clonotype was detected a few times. CDR3 in DNA: TGTGCCAGCAGTTACTCTTTCTCAGTCGTTGAGACCCAGTACTTC. It encodes CASSYSFSVVETQYF. The rearrangement joins TRBV6-2 or TRBV6-3 to TRBJ2-5, with no clear D. The CDR3 covers 15 residues. The V end was cut by 0 bases, the J end by 5 bases, with 13 bases between. CDR1 is MNHEY and CDR2 is SVGEGT in the germline V gene.

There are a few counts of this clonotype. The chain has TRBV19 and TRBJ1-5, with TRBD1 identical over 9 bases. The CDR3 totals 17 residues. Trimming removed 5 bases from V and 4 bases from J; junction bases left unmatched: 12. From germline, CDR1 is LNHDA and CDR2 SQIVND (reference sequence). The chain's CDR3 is CASSEGEQGAANQPQHF. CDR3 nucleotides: TGTGCCAGTAGTGAAGGAGAACAGGGGGCAGCGAATCAGCCCCAGCATTTT.